Shown below are 32 T cell receptor beta chains from a single sample sequenced in a study of T-cell memory formation after mild COVID-19. TCRdb fed the 5' RACE reads into MiXCR, producing one record per CDR3 protein. In the table there are about 430,000 distinct CDR3 sequences, approximately 25% of which are singletons. The sequencing sample was made of PBMCs or a T cell subset sorted from them (not recorded which). The receptors shown here come from an adult woman who had mild COVID-19 (a few samples of this study predate the infection). Cell type and time point are not known.

V and J are TRBV9 and TRBJ2-7; no definite D call. V was pared by 0 bases and J by 4 bases, with 17 bases between. Germline CDR1 SGDLS, CDR2 YYNGEE. The CDR3 covers 16 residues. The CDR3 sequence: CASSVVGHLPPYEQYF. CDR3 DNA: TGTGCCAGCAGCGTAGTCGGCCACCTCCCCCCTTACGAGCAGTACTTC.

The V gene is TRBV18, the J gene TRBJ1-3; maybe TRBD1 (5 bases). The CDR3 spans 16 residues. Trimming stripped 5 bases from V and 0 bases from J, with 14 bases between. CDR1 and CDR2 (germline): KGHSH, LQKENI. Here the CDR3 DNA reads TGTGCCAGCTCATCGGACATTCCGTCCTCTGGAAACACCATATATTTT. It yields the protein CASSSDIPSSGNTIYF.

This sequence joins TRBV4-1 and TRBJ2-3; 7 positions match TRBD2. The CDR3 runs 15 residues. V trimming: 4 bases; J trimming: 1 base; junction bases outside the gene matches: 5. Germline V gene sequence: CDR1 MGHRA, CDR2 YSYEKL. The CDR3 DNA is TGCGCCAGCAGCCGAGGGGAGGGTGGCACAGATACGCAGTATTTT. Protein product: CASSRGEGGTDTQYF.

This clonotype has only a few counts. The CDR3: CASSSWTSGTDTQYF. In DNA, the CDR3 is TGCGCCAGCAGCAGCTGGACTAGCGGCACAGATACGCAGTATTTT. The chain is built from TRBV5-1 and TRBJ2-3; 9 bases line up with TRBD2. Per germline, CDR1 SGHRS and CDR2 YFSETQ. J lost 1 base, V lost 4 bases, and 4 bases had no gene match. The CDR3 has 15 residues.

The CDR3 here is CAISESNGPYNEQFF. In DNA, the CDR3 is TGTGCCATCAGTGAGTCGAATGGGCCCTACAATGAGCAGTTCTTC. The chain carries TRBV10-3 and TRBJ2-1; D ambiguous. CDR1 and CDR2 (germline): ENHRY, SYGVKD. The CDR3 consists of 15 residues. The germline V and J ends were trimmed by 0 bases and 2 bases, with 8 bases remaining between them.

In this sample, this clonotype turned up a few times. This rearrangement joins TRBV7-3 to TRBJ2-2, with D uncertain. Germline assignment: CDR1 SGHTA and CDR2 FQGTGA. Trimming took 5 bases from V and 5 from J, leaving 9 bases between them. CDR3 length: 13 amino acids. CDR3 amino acids: CASSHLVTGELFF. CDR3 DNA sequence: TGTGCCAGCAGCCACCTGGTGACCGGGGAGCTGTTTTTT.

This clonotype was counted many times. The chain joins TRBV4-1 to TRBJ2-7; possibly TRBD2 for D (6 bases). The germline V and J ends were trimmed by 5 bases and 4 bases, with 27 bases remaining between them. The CDR3 runs 18 residues. The germline CDR1 and CDR2 sequences are MGHRA and YSYEKL. The CDR3 sequence: CASSYLVSSRSGRYEQYF. The CDR3 nucleotides read TGCGCCAGCAGCTACCTAGTCTCCTCCAGAAGCGGGCGGTACGAGCAGTACTTC.

The chain is built from TRBV5-5 and TRBJ2-1; TRBD2 aligns across 14 bases. CDR1 and CDR2 from the germline V gene are SGHKS and YYEKEE (reference sequence). With V trimmed by 4 bases and J by 7 bases, 7 bases remained unmatched. CDR3 size: 16 residues. CDR3 bases: TGTGCCAGCAGCCTCCGGACTAGCGGGGGGAGGAATGAGCAGTTCTTC. It is translated as CASSLRTSGGRNEQFF.

Details on this clonotype: A single base separates this from a much larger clone, so it may be a read error. The rearrangement uses TRBV24-1 and TRBJ2-2; D is ambiguous. V lost 4 bases and J lost 6, with 11 bases in between. CDR1 KGHDR and CDR2 SFDVKD come from the germline V gene. This CDR3 contains 14 residues. CDR3 DNA sequence: TGTGCCACCAGTGACCCCCCCACACCCGGGGAGCTGTTTTTT. This encodes CATSDPPTPGELFF.

This clonotype was detected only a few times. This rearrangement joins TRBV5-1 to TRBJ2-2; D ambiguous. Trimming pared 0 bases from V and 5 bases from J, leaving 8 bases between. This CDR3 contains 14 residues. Germline loops: CDR1 SGHRS, CDR2 YFSETQ. The CDR3 DNA is TGCGCCAGCAGCTTGGGAGAGCGTACCGGGGAGCTGTTTTTT. Translated: CASSLGERTGELFF.

This chain joins TRBV7-9 and TRBJ2-3, with D perhaps matching TRBD2 (6 bases). From germline, CDR1 is SEHNR and CDR2 FQNEAQ (reference sequence). The germline V and J ends were trimmed by 3 bases and 0 bases, with 19 bases remaining between them. CDR3 length equals 18 residues. CDR3 amino acids: CASSFSGLTPFSTDTQYF. The DNA for the CDR3 is TGTGCCAGCAGCTTTTCGGGACTGACACCTTTTAGCACAGATACGCAGTATTTT.

This sequence joins TRBV11-2 and TRBJ2-3, with 14 bases that match TRBD2. V shed 5 bases and J 4 bases; nucleotides not matched to a gene: 8. Germline V gives CDR1 SGHAT, CDR2 FQNNGV. The CDR3 has 17 amino acids. The CDR3: CASSHWGLAGAPDTQYF. The CDR3 nucleotides read TGTGCCAGCAGCCACTGGGGACTAGCGGGGGCCCCAGATACGCAGTATTTT.

This clonotype was seen more than once but under ten times. The rearrangement links TRBV7-6 to TRBJ2-5, with 10 bases matching TRBD1. After removal of 6 bases from V and 2 bases from J, the junction contained 6 bases not matched to a gene. The germline V gene has CDR1 SGHVS and CDR2 FNYEAQ. The CDR3 spans 15 residues. DNA for the CDR3: TGTGCCAGCAGTCCTGACAGGGGGCTTCAAGAGACCCAGTACTTC. Translation gives CASSPDRGLQETQYF.

This rearrangement joins TRBV20-1 to TRBJ1-2; D unclear. Germline CDR1 is DFQATT and CDR2 is SNEGSKA (reference sequence). CDR3 size: 18 residues. The V end was cut by 3 bases, the J end by 4 bases, with 27 bases between. The DNA of the CDR3 is TGCAGTGCTAGTCTAATGATTGCGGGAGCGCGGTGGAGCTATGGCTACACCTTC. Protein product: CSASLMIAGARWSYGYTF.

CDR3 DNA sequence: TGTGCCAGCAGCGAGGGGTATAATTCACCCCTCCACTTT. This encodes CASSEGYNSPLHF. The genes are TRBV7-9 and TRBJ1-6, with D possibly TRBD1 on 5 matching bases. The CDR3 has 13 amino acids. Deletions cut 5 bases from V and 4 bases from J, with 6 bases between. Germline values: CDR1 SEHNR, CDR2 FQNEAQ (reference sequence).

The chain is built from TRBV7-7 and TRBJ2-7; 10 positions match TRBD1. V shed 3 bases, J shed 5 bases, and the junction held 4 bases outside the gene matches. The CDR3 loop spans 14 amino acids. CDR1 and CDR2 from the germline V gene are SSHAT and FNYEAQ (reference sequence). The CDR3 DNA sequence: TGTGCCAGCAGCTTGGGACAGGGGAGCGACGAGCAGTACTTC. It specifies CASSLGQGSDEQYF.

V is TRBV4-1 and J is TRBJ1-1, with TRBD1 as a possible D gene (5 bases). Per germline, CDR1 MGHRA and CDR2 YSYEKL. The CDR3 runs 15 residues. Trimming cost V 5 bases and J 5 bases, with 18 bases left between them. This CDR3 reads CASSFTGGAGTEAFF. The CDR3 DNA sequence: TGCGCCAGCAGCTTCACTGGAGGGGCAGGAACTGAAGCTTTCTTT.

This clonotype was detected ten times or more. This chain links TRBV3-1 with TRBJ1-1; D unresolved. This CDR3 is built from 12 residues. Per germline, CDR1 LGHDT and CDR2 YNNKEL (reference sequence). Trimming took 2 bases from V and 0 from J, leaving 1 base between them. The DNA of the CDR3 is TGTGCCAGCAGCCAATTGAACACTGAAGCTTTCTTT. It specifies CASSQLNTEAFF. Supplemented by reference TRBV3-1 and TRBJ1-1, the full variable domain reads DTAVSQTPKYLVTQMGNDKSIKCEQNLGHDTMYWYKQDSKKFLKIMFSYNNKELIINETVPNRFSPKSPDKAHLNLHINSLELGDSAVYFCASSQLNTEAFFGQGTRLTVV.

This rearrangement joins TRBV7-6 to TRBJ2-1; D unresolved. Germline V CDR1 and CDR2: SGHVS, FNYEAQ. Trimming removed 1 base from V and 9 bases from J, with 10 bases in between. The CDR3 length is 13 residues. CDR3 sequence: CASSLDVWGEQFF. Here the CDR3 DNA reads TGTGCCAGCAGCTTAGACGTTTGGGGTGAGCAGTTCTTC. Based on the CDR3 plus reference TRBV7-6 and TRBJ2-1, the full variable domain is GAGVSQSPRYKVTKRGQDVALRCDPISGHVSLYWYRQALGQGPEFLTYFNYEAQQDKSGLPNDRFSAERPEGSISTLTIQRTEQRDSAMYRCASSLDVWGEQFFGPGTRLTVL.

J is TRBJ2-7 and V is TRBV20-1, with 9 bases fitting TRBD1. V shed 1 base, J shed 10 bases, and the junction held 14 bases outside the gene matches. Germline V gene sequence: CDR1 DFQATT, CDR2 SNEGSKA (reference sequence). This CDR3 region has 15 residues. CDR3 bases: TGCAGTGCTAGAGGTCAGACAGGGGGTCTTTCGCTTCAGTACTTC. Protein product: CSARGQTGGLSLQYF.

The rearrangement uses TRBV6-6 and TRBJ1-3, with a possible D match to TRBD1 (6 bases). Between the trimmed V and J ends, which lost 5 bases and 0 bases, there was a span of 11 bases. CDR1 and CDR2 from the germline V gene are MNHNY and SVGAGI (reference sequence). The CDR3 sequence is 15 residues long. The CDR3 region is CASSTRGLSGNTIYF. CDR3 in DNA: TGTGCCAGCAGTACCAGGGGACTCTCTGGAAACACCATATATTTT.

The chain joins TRBV27 to TRBJ2-2, with TRBD1 matching 11 bases. Germline values: CDR1 MNHEY, CDR2 SMNVEV (reference sequence). V lost 6 bases, J lost 5 bases, and 8 bases stayed unmatched. The length of the CDR3 is 16 residues. The DNA for the CDR3 is TGTGCCAGCAGCACCTCCGGGACAGGGGGAACCGGGGAGCTGTTTTTT. This encodes CASSTSGTGGTGELFF.

The chain combines TRBV7-6 with TRBJ1-6; 10 bases are shared with TRBD1. V lost 5 bases and J lost 9; bases outside the gene matches: 7. CDR1 SGHVS and CDR2 FNYEAQ come from the germline V gene. The CDR3 loop spans 15 amino acids. The CDR3 region is CASSRLTGGGSPLHF. The CDR3, as DNA: TGTGCCAGCAGCCGCCTGACAGGGGGCGGTTCACCCCTCCACTTT.

The chain employs TRBV5-1 and TRBJ2-5; 8 nucleotides line up with TRBD1. CDR1 SGHRS and CDR2 YFSETQ come from the germline V gene. The CDR3 runs to 18 residues. The ends lost 1 base at V and 0 bases at J; junction bases unmatched: 11. CDR3 sequence: CASSLTPRAGGYQETQYF. CDR3 sequence (DNA): TGCGCCAGCAGCTTGACTCCTCGGGCAGGGGGCTACCAAGAGACCCAGTACTTC.

This clonotype was seen only a few times. This chain uses TRBV4-2 with TRBJ1-2; no clear D. With 0 bases removed from V and 1 base from J, the gap between germline ends came to 6 bases. Germline V gene sequence: CDR1 LGHNA, CDR2 YNFKEQ. This CDR3 is 14 amino acids long. The CDR3 DNA is TGTGCCAGCAGCCAAGAACACAGTAACTATGGCTACACCTTC. Its protein product is CASSQEHSNYGYTF.

The chain carries TRBV5-1 and TRBJ1-2; D gene uncertain. Deletions cut 4 bases from V and 2 bases from J, with 15 bases between. From germline, CDR1 is SGHRS and CDR2 YFSETQ. The CDR3 is 15 amino acids. CDR3 bases: TGCGCCAGCAGCGCAGGTCTAGAGACAAACTATGGCTACACCTTC. Its protein is CASSAGLETNYGYTF.

This clonotype was seen a few times. The rearrangement uses TRBV13 and TRBJ2-7; D is unclear. V was shortened by 5 bases and J by 5 bases, with 22 bases between the two germline ends. CDR1 and CDR2 (germline): PRHDT, FYEKMQ (reference sequence). The CDR3 runs 16 residues. The CDR3 spells CASSQELSPPANEQYF. In DNA, the CDR3 is TGTGCCAGCAGCCAAGAACTGTCGCCACCCGCCAACGAGCAGTACTTC.

The CDR3 loop reads CASSQGDITALYEQYF. The DNA for the CDR3 is TGTGCCAGCAGTCAGGGGGACATTACGGCCCTCTACGAGCAGTACTTC. The rearrangement joins TRBV7-9 to TRBJ2-7; 7 bases match TRBD1. The CDR3 contains 16 residues. The V segment lost 6 bases and the J segment 3 bases; nucleotides outside the gene matches: 14. The germline V gene encodes CDR1 SEHNR and CDR2 FQNEAQ (reference sequence).

This clonotype was picked up many times. V gene TRBV11-3 combines with J gene TRBJ2-4, with D possibly being TRBD1 (6 bases). V dropped 2 bases and J dropped 5 bases, with 10 bases sitting between them. In germline, CDR1 is SGHNT, CDR2 YENEEA. The CDR3 totals 14 residues. CDR3 nucleotides: TGTGCCAGCAGCTTAATGGGGGCTGAAAACATTCAGTACTTC. Translation gives CASSLMGAENIQYF.

The J gene is TRBJ2-3, the V gene TRBV24-1; 12 bases agree with TRBD1. This CDR3 contains 16 residues. Germline values: CDR1 KGHDR, CDR2 SFDVKD. Trimming at V came to 3 bases and at J to 7 bases, leaving 7 bases not matched to a gene. CDR3 nucleotide sequence: TGTGCCACCAGTGATCCTGGGACAGGGGGCCTGAATACGCAGTATTTT. Translation: CATSDPGTGGLNTQYF.

The V and J genes are TRBV6-5 and TRBJ2-2; D is unresolved. The CDR3 covers 16 residues. Germline V gene lookup returns CDR1 MNHEY and CDR2 SVGAGI. V was cut by 6 bases and J by 0 bases, with 14 bases left in between. CDR3 region: CASRASGKANTGELFF. The CDR3 region has the DNA TGTGCCAGCAGGGCCTCCGGAAAAGCGAACACCGGGGAGCTGTTTTTT.

This clonotype has a handful of counts. V and J are TRBV6-2 or TRBV6-3 and TRBJ1-1; possibly TRBD1 for D (5 bases). The CDR3 is made up of 19 amino acids. V dropped 0 bases and J dropped 3 bases, with 23 bases sitting between them. Germline V gene lookup returns CDR1 MNHEY and CDR2 SVGEGT. This CDR3 is CASSYSTGADSSFDTEAFF. CDR3 nucleotides: TGTGCCAGCAGTTACTCGACTGGGGCGGATTCCTCTTTCGACACTGAAGCTTTCTTT.